These T cell receptor beta chains were read from a single sample in a study of patients and donors after allogeneic stem cell transplantation. TCRdb analysed the RT-PCR reads with MiXCR anew, one entry per CDR3 protein. The repertoire includes 200,000 to 250,000 distinct CDR3 sequences, approximately 14% of them detected once, and 11% sits in the top ten. Specimen: blood, either unsorted or a sorted T cell fraction (not recorded which). These receptors originate from a human donor who was either an allogeneic HSCT recipient or a stem cell or donor lymphocyte infusion donor (not recorded which). It is not recorded whose cells these are; they may come from a transplant donor. Each CDR3 is given with its conserved first and last residue. D genes are given only for firm matches. Size is omitted from some rows. Given values are once, few, many or a class for expanded clones.

TRBV7-8	TRBJ1-2	NA	NA	TGTGCCAGCAGCTCCCTGGGGGGACATGGCTACACCTTC	CASSSLGGHGYTF
TRBV24-1	TRBJ1-4	NA	NA	TGTGCCACAAGGCGAGGGGGGGATGAAAAACTGTTTTTT	CATRRGGDEKLFF
TRBV29-1	TRBJ2-3	NA	many	TGCAGCGTTGAACAGGGGAGGACAGATACGCAGTATTTT	CSVEQGRTDTQYF
TRBV12-3/TRBV12-4	TRBJ2-1	TRBD2	few	TGTGCCAGCAGCCCTCGCGGGGGAGGTTATGCGTACAATGAGCAGTTCTTC	CASSPRGGGYAYNEQFF
TRBV6-5	TRBJ2-7	NA	many	TGTGCCAGCAGTTACTCGACAGCGAAGTACGAGCAGTACTTC	CASSYSTAKYEQYF
TRBV4-3	TRBJ1-2	NA	NA	TGCGCCAGCAGCCAAGCCCGGACCTCGGTCCCCCATGGCTACACCTTC	CASSQARTSVPHGYTF
TRBV2	TRBJ2-1	NA	few	TGTGCCAGCAGTCTGAACTCCTACAATGAGCAGTTCTTC	CASSLNSYNEQFF
TRBV6-2/TRBV6-3	TRBJ2-2	NA	many	TGTGCCAGCAGAAGGGGACGGGTGAACACCGGGGAGCTGTTTTTT	CASRRGRVNTGELFF
TRBV12-3/TRBV12-4	TRBJ2-2	NA	many	TGTGCCAGCAGGCCCCCGGGGGCCCCCGGGGAGCTGTTTTTT	CASRPPGAPGELFF
TRBV2	TRBJ2-5	TRBD2	few	TGTGCCAGCAGAATAGCGGGGCAATCATGGGACTTC	CASRIAGQSWDF
TRBV6-1	TRBJ1-5	NA	few	TGTGCCAGCAGTGAAGCTATAGGGGGACTGCCGGGTAGCAATCAGCCCCAGCATTTT	CASSEAIGGLPGSNQPQHF
TRBV10-3	TRBJ1-1	TRBD1	many	TGTGCCATCAGTGTGCCGACAGGGGGGATCACTGAAGCTTTCTTT	CAISVPTGGITEAFF
TRBV5-8	TRBJ2-4	TRBD2	few	TGTGCCAGCAGCCCAACGGGACTAAGGGACATTCAGTACTTC	CASSPTGLRDIQYF
TRBV10-3	TRBJ1-2	TRBD1	medium-sized	TGTGCCGCCCGGCCGGGACAGGGAGATGCCAACTATGGCTACACCTTC	CAARPGQGDANYGYTF
TRBV7-2	TRBJ2-1	NA	few	TGTGCCAGCAGCGGGAGAGGGGGGGCCAAATCCTACAATGAGCAGTTCTTC	CASSGRGGAKSYNEQFF
TRBV7-9	TRBJ2-7	TRBD1	few	TGTGCCAGCAGCTTAAGGACAGGGGGCGCCAGGGACGAGCAGTACTTC	CASSLRTGGARDEQYF
TRBV11-3	TRBJ2-1	NA	many	TGTGCCAGCAGTATATGGGCGACCTCAAACAATGAGCAGTTCTTC	CASSIWATSNNEQFF
TRBV25-1	TRBJ1-2	NA	few	TGTGCCAGCAGTGACCCTGGGACATTCTATGGCTACACCTTC	CASSDPGTFYGYTF
TRBV3-1	TRBJ2-1	NA	many	TGTGCCAGCAGCCCCCAGGGCGCCCGAAACAATGAGCAGTTCTTC	CASSPQGARNNEQFF
TRBV5-1	TRBJ2-5	NA	few	TGCGCCAGCAGCCCCAACACGCAAATTGGGCCGTCAAGCCAAGAGACCCAGTACTTC	CASSPNTQIGPSSQETQYF
TRBV6-6	TRBJ2-2	NA	few	TGTGCCAGCAGTTTCCGTTTCGGGGAGCTGTTTTTT	CASSFRFGELFF
TRBV7-8	TRBJ2-2	NA	many	TGTGCCAGCAGCTCATTCTCGGCGGGGGAGCTGTTTTTT	CASSSFSAGELFF
TRBV3-1	TRBJ2-2	TRBD2	NA	TGTGCCAGCAGCCATGAAGAACCTAGCGGGGGGGCCTCCGGGGAGCTGTTTTTT	CASSHEEPSGGASGELFF
TRBV3-1	TRBJ2-3	TRBD2	few	TGTGCCAGCAGCAGACTAGCGGGGGAAAATACGCAGTATTTT	CASSRLAGENTQYF
TRBV11-1	TRBJ2-1	TRBD2	NA	TGTGCCAGCAGCTTAATCCGACGCCTAGCGGGGGGTCTTTACAATGAGCAGTTCTTC	CASSLIRRLAGGLYNEQFF
TRBV6-5	TRBJ2-7	TRBD2	NA	TGTGCCAGCAGTTACGCGGTAGCGGGGACCTCCTACGAGCAGTACTTC	CASSYAVAGTSYEQYF
TRBV9	TRBJ2-7	NA	few	TGTGCCAGCAGCGTAGGGTCAACTGGGGCCTACGAGCAGTACTTC	CASSVGSTGAYEQYF
TRBV7-3	TRBJ2-5	TRBD1	many	TGTGCCAGCAGCTTAAATCCAGGGGGCTGGGAGACCCAGTACTTC	CASSLNPGGWETQYF
TRBV10-3	TRBJ1-1	NA	NA	TGTGCCATCAGTGATAACCTGGGGGCTTTCTTT	CAISDNLGAFF
TRBV6-2/TRBV6-3	TRBJ2-1	NA	many	TGTGCCAGCAGGAGCATACGTGGGCAGGGGAGGGGGAGCTCCTACAATGAGCAGTTCTTC	CASRSIRGQGRGSSYNEQFF
TRBV2	TRBJ2-4	NA	NA	TGTGCCAGCAGTGAACAAGGGGACCTAGCCAAAAACATTCAGTACTTC	CASSEQGDLAKNIQYF
TRBV11-3	TRBJ2-1	TRBD2	NA	TGTGCCAGCAGCACACCTCTAGCGGGAGACAATGAGCAGTTCTTC	CASSTPLAGDNEQFF
TRBV30	TRBJ1-4	TRBD1	NA	TGTGCCTGGAGTGGGAAAACCGGGACAGACGAAAAACTGTTTTTT	CAWSGKTGTDEKLFF
TRBV7-8	TRBJ1-5	NA	NA	TGTGCCAGCAGCCTAAGGGTGGGTCAGCCCCAGCATTTT	CASSLRVGQPQHF
TRBV6-2/TRBV6-3	TRBJ2-2	NA	few	TGTGCCAGCAGGCTGGGACAACCCACCGGGGAGCTGTTTTTT	CASRLGQPTGELFF
TRBV18	TRBJ2-1	TRBD2	NA	TGTGCCAGCTCACCCCCGGCGGGAGGAACCTACAATGAGCAGTTCTTC	CASSPPAGGTYNEQFF
TRBV5-1	TRBJ1-1	NA	many	TGCGCCAGCAGCTCGGACGGAATGAACACTGAAGCTTTCTTT	CASSSDGMNTEAFF
TRBV9	TRBJ2-7	NA	NA	TGTGCCAGCAGCGCTGGACAGACCTCCTACGAGCAGTACTTC	CASSAGQTSYEQYF
TRBV6-5	TRBJ2-2	NA	few	TGTGCCAGCAGTTACCTCATATCGAACACCGGGGAGCTGTTTTTT	CASSYLISNTGELFF
TRBV5-5	TRBJ2-7	NA	NA	TGTGCCAGCAGCTCGGGGCAACAGTTACGCTCCTACGAGCAGTACTTC	CASSSGQQLRSYEQYF
TRBV19	TRBJ2-7	TRBD1	many	TGTGCCAGTAGTATAGTTTTCCCCGCGACAGGGCTCCCCTACGAGCAGTACTTC	CASSIVFPATGLPYEQYF
TRBV3-1	TRBJ2-3	NA	few	TGTGCCAGCAGCCGACAGACTGGAGATACGCAGTATTTT	CASSRQTGDTQYF
TRBV20-1	TRBJ2-3	TRBD2	few	TGCAGTGCTAGGGCCCCTAGCGGGGGGGACGATACGCAGTATTTT	CSARAPSGGDDTQYF
TRBV5-4	TRBJ2-2	NA	NA	TGTGCCAGCAGCTTGGGCGGACAAGTCCTCACTCGTACCGGGGAGCTGTTTTTT	CASSLGGQVLTRTGELFF
TRBV7-8	TRBJ2-3	TRBD2	many	TGTGCCAGCAGCTTAGTGGCGGGGGGGGAGACAGATACGCAGTATTTT	CASSLVAGGETDTQYF
TRBV7-8	TRBJ2-7	NA	NA	TGTGCCAGCAGCTTAGACGACAGATTCTCCTACGAGCAGTACTTC	CASSLDDRFSYEQYF
TRBV9	TRBJ2-2	TRBD1	NA	TGTGCCAGCACCCGGGACAGGAACACCGGGGAGCTGTTTTTT	CASTRDRNTGELFF
TRBV12-3/TRBV12-4	TRBJ2-3	TRBD2	few	TGTGCCAGCAGGAGGCGGGGGGGAACAGATACGCAGTATTTT	CASRRRGGTDTQYF
TRBV7-2	TRBJ1-6	NA	few	TGTGCCAGCAGCGGGGGCCCCAGTAATTCACCCCTCCACTTT	CASSGGPSNSPLHF
TRBV29-1	TRBJ2-4	TRBD2	many	TGCAGCGGGGGGGGGGAAAACATTCAGTACTTC	CSGGGENIQYF
TRBV10-3	TRBJ1-2	NA	NA	TGTGCCATCAGTGACTGGGGGGCGGATGGCTACACCTTC	CAISDWGADGYTF
TRBV27	TRBJ2-3	TRBD1	NA	TGTGCCAGCAGCCTCCGCGGACAGGGGACAGATACGCAGTATTTT	CASSLRGQGTDTQYF
TRBV6-1	TRBJ1-4	NA	NA	TGTGCCAGCACCTCCGTTAGAGGTGGAGGTGAAAAACTGTTTTTT	CASTSVRGGGEKLFF
TRBV29-1	TRBJ2-3	NA	many	TGCAGCGTTGATGGGGCTTGGACACCGGGGCACACAGATACGCAGTATTTT	CSVDGAWTPGHTDTQYF
TRBV6-5	TRBJ2-2	TRBD1	NA	TGTGCCAGCAGTTACTTGCCCGGGACAGGTTTTGACGGGGAGCTGTTTTTT	CASSYLPGTGFDGELFF
TRBV12-3/TRBV12-4	TRBJ1-4	NA	NA	TGTGCCAGCAGTTTAAGGGCTGACACAAATAATGAAAAACTGTTTTTT	CASSLRADTNNEKLFF
TRBV5-1	TRBJ2-3	TRBD1	many	TGCGCCAGCAGCCCAAGACAGGGGGATACGCAGTATTTT	CASSPRQGDTQYF
TRBV7-3	TRBJ1-1	TRBD1	NA	TGTGCCAGCAGCAAACGAACAGGGGTCTCTGAAGCTTTCTTT	CASSKRTGVSEAFF